This entry lists 21 T cell receptor beta chains sequenced from one sample in a study of T cell responses to AZD1222 COVID-19 vaccine. Here immunoSEQ multiplex PCR was the method, and the copy in TCRdb shows in-frame clones only, minus some. The data show about 120,000 clones, about nine tenths seen once. The source was peripheral blood, collected on day 0 of AZD1222 vaccination. Receptors were obtained from an adult in good health.

Only one count was recorded for this clone. This chain joins TRBV3-1 (or the pseudogene TRBV3-2) and TRBJ2-7; weak D call: TRBD2 (6 bases). Looked up from germline, CDR1 is LGHDT and CDR2 is YNNKEL (reference sequence). The CDR3 loop spans 13 amino acids. Trimming pared 8 bases from V and 1 base from J, leaving 12 bases between. In DNA form, the CDR3 reads TGTGCCAGCGGGGGGTCCCCTTCCTACGAGCAGTACTTC. This gives the protein CASGGSPSYEQYF.

The rearrangement joins TRBV19 to TRBJ2-7, with D possibly being TRBD2 (6 bases). Germline CDR1 reads LNHDA; CDR2 reads SQIVND (reference sequence). The CDR3 length is 17 residues. V was pared by 2 bases and J by 2 bases, with 19 bases between. CDR3 DNA: TGTGCCAGTAGTATACTTTCCGACGGAACGGGAGCCTACGAGCAGTACTTC. Its translation: CASSILSDGTGAYEQYF.

The chain links TRBV5-6 to TRBJ1-2; possible D gene TRBD1, 5 bases. This CDR3 comprises 17 residues. Looked up from germline, CDR1 is SGHDT and CDR2 is YYEEEE. The V end was cut by 1 base, the J end by 8 bases, with 24 bases between. The chain's CDR3 is CASSLRQGAPQLRGYTF. CDR3 sequence (DNA): TGTGCCAGCAGCTTGCGGCAGGGAGCGCCCCAACTCCGCGGCTACACCTTC.

This chain connects TRBV7-9 to TRBJ1-1, with TRBD1 matching 10 bases. This CDR3 has 16 residues. V lost 1 base and J lost 6; bases outside the gene matches: 8. Germline V lookup: CDR1 SEHNR, CDR2 FQNEAQ (reference sequence). CDR3 in amino acids: CASSLGPDRGVSEAFF. For the CDR3, the DNA is TGTGCCAGCAGCTTAGGACCGGACAGGGGGGTCTCTGAAGCTTTCTTT.

This sequence joins TRBV29-1 and TRBJ1-5; no clear D. Germline V lookup: CDR1 SQVTM, CDR2 ANQGSEA. The CDR3 length is 12 residues. Deletions cut 3 bases from V and 4 bases from J, with 7 bases between. CDR3: CSVDQPNQPQHF. Here the CDR3 DNA reads TGCAGCGTTGACCAGCCAAATCAGCCCCAGCATTTT.

V is TRBV7-9 and J is TRBJ2-5; D unresolved. Germline V gives CDR1 SEHNR, CDR2 FQNEAQ (reference sequence). Trimming stripped 0 bases from V and 7 bases from J, with 6 bases between. The CDR3 is 12 amino acids. This CDR3 reads CASSLAARTQYF. CDR3 in DNA: TGTGCCAGCAGCTTAGCCGCCCGGACCCAGTACTTC.

V usage is TRBV3-1 (or the pseudogene TRBV3-2) and J usage is TRBJ1-4; the D gene is possibly TRBD1 (5 bases). The germline V and J ends were trimmed by 1 base and 8 bases, with 14 bases remaining between them. The CDR3 is made up of 15 amino acids. Per the germline V gene, CDR1 is LGHDT and CDR2 is YNNKEL (reference sequence). The CDR3 DNA reads as TGTGCCAGCAGCCAAGTGGTACAGGTGTTGGAAAAACTGTTTTTT. This translates into CASSQVVQVLEKLFF.

The V and J genes are TRBV9 and TRBJ2-2; D is ambiguous. Germline values: CDR1 SGDLS, CDR2 YYNGEE. The ends were cut back, 0 bases at V and 3 bases at J, with 9 bases in the middle. This CDR3 comprises 15 residues. The CDR3 here is CASSVDQADTGELFF. The CDR3 DNA sequence: TGTGCCAGCAGCGTAGATCAGGCGGACACCGGGGAGCTGTTTTTT.

CDR3 residues: CASSGAGGSQETQYF. The DNA of the CDR3 is TGTGCCAGCAGTGGAGCGGGGGGGTCGCAAGAGACCCAGTACTTC. The rearrangement links TRBV2 to TRBJ2-5; 10 bases are shared with TRBD2. The CDR3 spans 15 residues. Germline V CDR1 and CDR2: SNHLY, FYNNEI. V shed 4 bases and J 2 bases; nucleotides not matched to a gene: 4.

This chain connects TRBV21-1 to TRBJ1-1. TRBV21-1 is shown as a pseudogene. This CDR3 has 15 residues. The CDR3 sequence is CASSKAQAGGTEAFF. As DNA, the CDR3 is TGTGCCAGCAGCAAAGCGCAGGCCGGAGGCACTGAAGCTTTCTTT.

This chain's CDR3 is CASSYQGAYEQYF. In DNA form, the CDR3 reads TGTGCCAGCAGTTACCAGGGGGCCTACGAGCAGTACTTC. J is TRBJ2-7 and V is TRBV27; TRBD1 matches 7 bases. The CDR3 is made up of 13 amino acids. Germline V gene data show CDR1 as MNHEY and CDR2 as SMNVEV (reference sequence). Trimming removed 4 bases from V and 2 bases from J; junction bases left unmatched: 2.

This chain links TRBV21-1 with TRBJ1-5. TRBV21-1 is described as a pseudogene. The CDR3 totals 13 residues. The chain's CDR3 is CASSPESNQPQHF. The CDR3 nucleotides are TGTGCCAGCAGCCCGGAGAGCAATCAGCCCCAGCATTTT.

The CDR3 is CASSGQGAVSETQYF. CDR3 sequence (DNA): TGTGCCAGCAGCGGACAGGGGGCGGTATCAGAGACCCAGTACTTC. V and J are TRBV7-9 and TRBJ2-5; 11 bases align to TRBD1. Trimming cost V 5 bases and J 4 bases; bases outside gene matches: 6. The CDR3 is 15 amino acids. CDR1 and CDR2 from the germline V gene are SEHNR and FQNEAQ (reference sequence). Based on the CDR3 plus reference TRBV7-9 and TRBJ2-5, the full variable domain is DTGVSQNPRHKITKRGQNVTFRCDPISEHNRLYWYRQTLGQGPEFLTYFQNEAQLEKSRLLSDRFSAERPKGSFSTLEIQRTEQGDSAMYLCASSGQGAVSETQYFGPGTRLLVL.

This chain joins TRBV10-3 and TRBJ2-2, with TRBD2 matching 13 bases. Germline values: CDR1 ENHRY, CDR2 SYGVKD. Trimming took 4 bases from V and 6 from J; bases not matched to a gene: 5. The CDR3 runs 16 residues. The CDR3 DNA follows: TGTGCCATCAGTGCCGGGACTAGCGGGGCCCCCGGGGAGCTGTTTTTT. Protein product: CAISAGTSGAPGELFF.

This clone has a single count. The chain recombines TRBV19 with TRBJ2-1; 7 bases agree with TRBD1. CDR1 and CDR2 (germline): LNHDA, SQIVND (reference sequence). The junction had 8 bases not matched to a gene; V was cut back by 6 bases and J by 0 bases. The CDR3 covers 16 residues. In nucleotides, the CDR3 is TGTGCCAGTAGAAGGGACAGATCCGACTCCTACAATGAGCAGTTCTTC. This sequence encodes CASRRDRSDSYNEQFF.

This clone was counted a single time. J is TRBJ1-5 and V is TRBV7-8, with D maybe TRBD1 (6 bases). The V and J ends lost 4 bases and 4 bases respectively, with 14 bases between them. The length of the CDR3 is 15 residues. Germline-derived CDR1 and CDR2 are SGHVS and FQNEAQ. This chain's CDR3 is CASSSLGGFNQPQHF. The CDR3 DNA is TGTGCCAGCAGCTCACTAGGGGGGTTTAATCAGCCCCAGCATTTT. The full variable domain, rest sourced from reference TRBV7-8 and TRBJ1-5, is GAGVSQSPRYKVAKRGQDVALRCDPISGHVSLFWYQQALGQGPEFLTYFQNEAQLDKSGLPSDRFFAERPEGSVSTLKIQRTQQEDSAVYLCASSSLGGFNQPQHFGDGTRLSIL.

The rearrangement joins TRBV10-3 to TRBJ1-1; a possible D gene is TRBD1 (6 bases). This CDR3 comprises 15 residues. Germline assignment: CDR1 ENHRY and CDR2 SYGVKD. The germline V and J ends were trimmed by 6 bases and 4 bases, with 18 bases remaining between them. CDR3 DNA sequence: TGTGCCATCAGCCCACTCCGACAGGATGGCACTGAAGCTTTCTTT. This codes for CAISPLRQDGTEAFF.

The DNA of the CDR3 is TGCGCCAGCAGCCCGGACGTCGGGAATGAAAAACTGTTTTTT. It is translated as CASSPDVGNEKLFF. The V and J genes are TRBV4-3 and TRBJ1-4, with D unresolved. Deletions cut 4 bases from V and 5 bases from J, with 11 bases between. The CDR3 totals 14 residues. The germline V gene has CDR1 LGHNA and CDR2 YSLEER.

The chain combines TRBV5-4 with TRBJ2-6, with D perhaps matching TRBD2 (6 bases). The CDR3 is made up of 15 amino acids. Germline lookup yields CDR1 SGHNT and CDR2 YYREEE (reference sequence). Deletions cut 8 bases from V and 0 bases from J, with 12 bases between. CDR3 sequence (DNA): TGTGCCAGTAACACGGGGGTCTCTGGGGCCAACGTCCTGACTTTC. Amino acid sequence: CASNTGVSGANVLTF. Looking up the rest from reference TRBV5-4 and TRBJ2-6 gives the full variable domain: ETGVTQSPTHLIKTRGQQVTLRCSSQSGHNTVSWYQQALGQGPQFIFQYYREEENGRGNFPPRFSGLQFPNYSSELNVNALELDDSALYLCASNTGVSGANVLTFGAGSRLTVL.

The chain uses TRBV28 and TRBJ2-7, with 7 bases lining up with TRBD2. Germline V gives CDR1 MDHEN, CDR2 SYDVKM. This CDR3 is built from 17 residues. After removal of 5 bases from V and 2 bases from J, the junction contained 15 bases not matched to a gene. The CDR3 sequence: CASSPPRSGIGPYEQYF. The CDR3 DNA reads TGTGCCAGCAGTCCCCCGAGGAGCGGGATCGGCCCCTACGAGCAGTACTTC.

As to this clone: Distinct nucleotide sequences in the sample also encode this CDR3. The chain is built from TRBV20-1 and TRBJ2-5; D unresolved. Germline lookup yields CDR1 DFQATT and CDR2 SNEGSKA (reference sequence). The length of the CDR3 is 11 residues. Trimming stripped 3 bases from V and 1 base from J, with 3 bases between. Here the CDR3 DNA reads TGCAGTGCTAGTCTCCAAGAGACCCAGTACTTC. This gives the protein CSASLQETQYF.